This TCR beta chain is from a study of cytomegalovirus exposure and HLA in healthy donors. The CDR3 loop spans 16 amino acids. Germline-derived CDR1 and CDR2 are LNHDA and SQIVND (reference sequence). J gave up 2 bases and V 3 bases, and 4 bases lay outside the gene matches. About this clone: Its antigen is not known.

PCR involved 60 Vbeta and 13 Jbeta primers. Here immunoSEQ multiplex PCR was the method, and the copy in TCRdb shows in-frame clones only, minus some. The sample has more than 35,000 clones. Findings and caveats of the study: Listed as cytomegalovirus-associated were around 160 TCR beta chains. TCR sequences were mostly rare, though some public TCRs occurred in many donors.

The rearrangement joins TRBV19 to TRBJ2-2, with TRBD1 identical over 9 bases. The sequenced sample was PBMCs. The TCR sequence derives from a man aged 25 to 45 in good health and CMV-seronegative. The chain's CDR3 is CASSILQGANTGELFF. The CDR3 nucleotides are TGTGCCAGTAGTATCCTACAGGGGGCCAACACCGGGGAGCTGTTTTTT.